This T cell receptor (beta chain) comes out of a study of blood T cell repertoires in COVID-19. Study-level information: COVID-19 samples from acute and convalescent phases originated in the United States, Italy and Spain.

Seattle enrolled patients during active infection and tracked them longitudinally. As originally analysed: Researchers report that nucleated cell counts were estimated from reference gene primer amplification. Sequencing used immunoSEQ multiplex PCR; TCRdb keeps in-frame clones, though not all of them. The DNA gave D and trimming, while V, J and clone size come from that table. This sample has 45,000 or so clones, with around 87% found just once. The V end lost 5 bases, the J end lost 0 bases, and 7 bases lay between the germline ends. The germline CDR1 and CDR2 sequences are MDHEN and SYDVKM. This CDR3 has 14 residues.

The chain has TRBV28 and TRBJ2-2, with unresolved D. Sequences were obtained from peripheral blood. This clonotype originated in a man between 40 and 49 years old with COVID-19, enrolled during active disease. CDR3 in DNA: TGTGCCAGCAGTCCAACACCGAACACCGGGGAGCTGTTTTTT. As protein: CASSPTPNTGELFF.